The clone carrying this T cell receptor (beta chain) was observed a handful of times. Antigen specificity is unknown. This entry is derived from a study of T cells in narcolepsy. Study results and caveats: Healthy controls reportedly lacked the autoreactive clonotypes serially found in patients' blood. Some memory CD4+ repertoires had no autoreactive clone sequences. HCRT-specific and TRIB2-specific autoreactive clonotypes appeared among same-patient CSF and blood CD4+ clonotypes.

Per germline, CDR1 SGHVS and CDR2 FQNEAQ. The CDR3 extends over 18 amino acids. The ends were cut back, 3 bases at V and 3 bases at J, with 23 bases in the middle. Libraries were prepared by immunoSEQ multiplex PCR; TCRdb keeps only in-frame clonotypes and omits some of them. Counted here are around 19,000 clones, roughly four fifths occurring once; the ten biggest clones make up over 1.5%. The source material was memory (CD45RA-) CD4+ T cells from blood. The chain uses TRBV7-8 and TRBJ1-2; possible D gene TRBD1, 6 bases. This clonotype originated in a human donor in good health. CDR3 residues: CASSLSPGKGVVDYGYTF. The CDR3 DNA reads TGTGCCAGCAGCTTGTCGCCCGGGAAGGGGGTTGTTGACTATGGCTACACCTTC.